Shown below are 3 T cell receptor beta chains from a single sample sequenced in a study of cytomegalovirus exposure and HLA in healthy donors. The PCR employed 60 Vbeta primers together with 13 Jbeta primers. Using immunoSEQ multiplex PCR, the repertoire was profiled, and TCRdb retains in-frame clones only, with some absent. This listing includes 100,000 to 150,000 clones. The sample comprised PBMCs. The receptor set was obtained from a middle-aged woman in good health and CMV-seropositive.

This chain uses TRBV19 with TRBJ1-3, with D possibly matching TRBD1 (5 bases). The V gene lost 4 bases and the J gene lost 0 bases, with 10 bases spanning the gap. Germline V lookup: CDR1 LNHDA, CDR2 SQIVND (reference sequence). This CDR3 has 15 amino acids. CDR3 protein: CASSSQDSSGNTIYF. DNA for the CDR3: TGTGCCAGTAGTAGCCAAGACAGCTCTGGAAACACCATATATTTT. Filled out from reference TRBV19 and TRBJ1-3, the complete variable domain reads DGGITQSPKYLFRKEGQNVTLSCEQNLNHDAMYWYRQDPGQGLRLIYYSQIVNDFQKGDIAEGYSVSREKKESFPLTVTSAQKNPTAFYLCASSSQDSSGNTIYFGEGSWLTVV.

The chain couples TRBV6-6 to TRBJ1-1; 11 bases line up with TRBD1. This CDR3 has 16 residues. The V gene's germline CDR1 is MNHNY and CDR2 SVGAGI (reference sequence). J was trimmed by 1 base and V by 8 bases; bases with no gene match: 9. The CDR3 loop is CASGTGGALENTEAFF. Written as DNA, the CDR3 is TGTGCCAGCGGGACAGGGGGAGCGTTGGAGAACACTGAAGCTTTCTTT.

V is TRBV11-2 and J is TRBJ2-3, with 10 bases lining up with TRBD2. The CDR3 contains 17 residues. Germline assignment: CDR1 SGHAT and CDR2 FQNNGV. The V and J ends lost 1 base and 5 bases, in that order; junction bases with no gene match: 9. As DNA, the CDR3 is TGTGCCAGCAGCTTAGTGGGAGCGGGAGGGCTGGGAGATACGCAGTATTTT. It is translated as CASSLVGAGGLGDTQYF.